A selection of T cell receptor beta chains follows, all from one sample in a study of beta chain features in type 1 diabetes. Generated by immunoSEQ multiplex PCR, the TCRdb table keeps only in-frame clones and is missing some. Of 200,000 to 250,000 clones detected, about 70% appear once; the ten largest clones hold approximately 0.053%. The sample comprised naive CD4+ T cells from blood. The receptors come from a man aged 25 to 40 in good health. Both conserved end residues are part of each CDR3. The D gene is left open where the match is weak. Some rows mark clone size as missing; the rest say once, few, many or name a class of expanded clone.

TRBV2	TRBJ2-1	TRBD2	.	CASSASGRGNEQFF	TGTGCCAGCAGTGCTAGCGGGAGGGGTAATGAGCAGTTCTTC
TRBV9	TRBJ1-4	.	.	CASSGDSATNEKLFF	TGTGCCAGCAGCGGCGACAGCGCAACTAATGAAAAACTGTTTTTT
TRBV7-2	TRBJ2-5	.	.	CASSPGTRRVTQYF	TGTGCCAGCAGCCCCGGGACCCGCCGAGTGACCCAGTACTTC
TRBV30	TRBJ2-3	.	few	CAWSVPRTDRTDTQYF	TGTGCCTGGAGTGTACCTCGGACCGATCGAACAGATACGCAGTATTTT
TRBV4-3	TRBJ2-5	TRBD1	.	CASSQAGTGGQETQYF	TGCGCCAGCAGCCAAGCCGGGACAGGGGGCCAAGAGACCCAGTACTTC
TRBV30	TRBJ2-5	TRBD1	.	CAWSLGQGAVETQYF	TGTGCCTGGAGCTTAGGACAGGGGGCTGTTGAGACCCAGTACTTC
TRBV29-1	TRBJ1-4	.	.	CSVVVSNEKLFF	TGCAGCGTTGTGGTGTCTAATGAAAAACTGTTTTTT
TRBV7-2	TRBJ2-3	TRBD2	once	CASRDPRTSVSSTDTQYF	TGTGCCAGCAGGGATCCTCGTACTAGCGTATCTAGCACAGATACGCAGTATTTT
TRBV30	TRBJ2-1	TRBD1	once	CAWSPLGQVYNEQFF	TGTGCCTGGAGTCCCCTCGGACAGGTTTACAATGAGCAGTTCTTC
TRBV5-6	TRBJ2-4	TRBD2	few	CASSLVTSGEENIQYF	TGTGCCAGCAGCTTGGTTACTAGCGGGGAGGAAAACATTCAGTACTTC
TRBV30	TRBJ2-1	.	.	CAWIASAYNEQFF	TGTGCCTGGATTGCTAGCGCCTACAATGAGCAGTTCTTC
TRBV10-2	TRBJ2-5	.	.	CASRPGTLVETQYF	TGCGCCAGCAGGCCCGGGACACTAGTCGAGACCCAGTACTTC
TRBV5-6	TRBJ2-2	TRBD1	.	CASSSLDREPTGELFF	TGTGCCAGCAGCTCACTGGACAGGGAGCCTACCGGGGAGCTGTTTTTT
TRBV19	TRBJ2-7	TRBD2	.	CASSILAGEQYF	TGTGCCAGTAGTATCCTAGCGGGCGAGCAGTACTTC
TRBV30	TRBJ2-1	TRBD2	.	CAWKGSGRSYNEQFF	TGTGCCTGGAAGGGGAGCGGGAGGTCCTACAATGAGCAGTTCTTC
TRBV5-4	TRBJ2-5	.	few	CASSLEYREETQYF	TGTGCCAGCAGCTTGGAGTACCGGGAAGAGACCCAGTACTTC
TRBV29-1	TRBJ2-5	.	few	CSVEDNETQYF	TGCAGCGTTGAAGATAACGAGACCCAGTACTTC
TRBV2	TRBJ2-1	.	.	CASRSYRAEQFF	TGTGCCAGCAGGTCATACAGGGCTGAGCAGTTCTTC
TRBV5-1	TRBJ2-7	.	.	CASSPTFTGEQYF	TGCGCCAGCAGCCCTACTTTCACGGGCGAGCAGTACTTC
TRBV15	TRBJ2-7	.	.	CATSRDRMGNEQYF	TGTGCCACCAGCAGAGATCGCATGGGGAACGAGCAGTACTTC
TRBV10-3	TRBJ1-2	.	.	CAISESRGSYGYTF	TGTGCCATCAGTGAGTCGAGAGGGAGCTATGGCTACACCTTC
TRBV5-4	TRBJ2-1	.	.	CASSYGGLLNEQFF	TGTGCCAGCAGCTACGGGGGCCTTCTAAATGAGCAGTTCTTC
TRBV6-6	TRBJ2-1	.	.	CATRVRENNEQFF	TGTGCCACCAGGGTTAGGGAGAACAATGAGCAGTTCTTC
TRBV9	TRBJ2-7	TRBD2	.	CASSEGGVPYEQYF	TGTGCCAGCAGCGAGGGAGGGGTTCCCTACGAGCAGTACTTC
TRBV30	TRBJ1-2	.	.	CAWSVLRESLRGYTF	TGTGCCTGGAGTGTACTCAGGGAGAGTCTTCGTGGCTACACCTTC
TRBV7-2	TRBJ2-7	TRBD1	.	CASSRFRGQGGYEQYF	TGTGCCAGCAGCCGCTTTCGGGGACAGGGAGGATACGAGCAGTACTTC
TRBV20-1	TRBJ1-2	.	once	CSAGFGYTF	TGCAGTGCGGGGTTTGGCTACACCTTC
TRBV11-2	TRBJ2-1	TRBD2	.	CASSRTARGAENEQFF	TGTGCCAGCAGCCGGACGGCGCGGGGGGCCGAAAATGAGCAGTTCTTC
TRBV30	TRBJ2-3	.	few	CAWSVLRDTQYF	TGTGCCTGGAGTGTACTGCGAGATACGCAGTATTTT
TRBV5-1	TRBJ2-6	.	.	CASSLGTGANVLTF	TGCGCCAGCAGCTTGGGAACTGGGGCCAACGTCCTGACTTTC
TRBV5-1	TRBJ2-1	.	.	CASSLGGSYNEQFF	TGCGCCAGCAGCTTGGGAGGTTCCTACAATGAGCAGTTCTTC
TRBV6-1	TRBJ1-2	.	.	CASSESNYGYTF	TGTGCCAGCAGTGAGTCCAACTATGGCTACACCTTC
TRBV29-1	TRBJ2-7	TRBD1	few	CSVLGQGLSFEHF	TGCAGCGTTCTCGGACAGGGCCTTTCTTTTGAGCATTTC
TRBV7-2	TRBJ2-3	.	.	CASRKRGPDTQYF	TGTGCCAGCAGAAAAAGGGGTCCCGATACGCAGTATTTT
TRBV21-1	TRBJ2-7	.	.	CASSKGRGDF	TGTGCCAGCAGCAAGGGAAGAGGGGACTTC
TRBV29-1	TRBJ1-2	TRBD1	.	CSVEAGGGRGYTF	TGCAGCGTTGAAGCAGGGGGAGGAAGAGGCTACACCTTC
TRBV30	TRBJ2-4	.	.	CAWSVRDILAKNIQYF	TGTGCCTGGAGTGTCCGGGACATCTTAGCCAAAAACATTCAGTACTTC
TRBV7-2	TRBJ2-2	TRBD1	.	CASSFGGQGTGELFF	TGTGCCAGCAGCTTCGGGGGACAGGGCACCGGGGAGCTGTTTTTT
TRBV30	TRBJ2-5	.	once	CAWGLRETQYF	TGTGCCTGGGGACTACGCGAGACCCAGTACTTC
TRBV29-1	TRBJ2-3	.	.	CSLPGRTADTQYF	TGCAGCTTACCGGGACGAACGGCAGATACGCAGTATTTT
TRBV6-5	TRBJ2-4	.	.	CASSRGRPDIQYF	TGTGCCAGCAGTCGGGGGCGTCCAGATATTCAGTACTTC
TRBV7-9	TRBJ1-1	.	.	CASSLGQANTEAFF	TGTGCCAGCAGCTTAGGACAGGCGAACACTGAAGCTTTCTTT
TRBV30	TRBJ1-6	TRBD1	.	CAWSVRRTGSSPLHF	TGTGCCTGGAGTGTACGTAGGACAGGGTCCTCACCCCTCCACTTT
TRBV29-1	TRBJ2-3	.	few	CSVDSPDTRADTQYF	TGCAGCGTTGACTCCCCGGACACGCGCGCAGATACGCAGTATTTT
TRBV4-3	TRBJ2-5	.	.	CASSQDRGPETQYF	TGCGCCAGCAGCCAAGATCGGGGCCCAGAGACCCAGTACTTC
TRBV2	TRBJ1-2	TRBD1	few	CATGQGYGYTF	TGTGCCACCGGACAGGGTTATGGCTACACCTTC
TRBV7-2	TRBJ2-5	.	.	CASSMGTHQETQYF	TGTGCCAGCAGCATGGGGACACACCAAGAGACCCAGTACTTC
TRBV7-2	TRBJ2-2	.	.	CASSFLNTGELFF	TGTGCCAGCAGCTTTTTGAACACCGGGGAGCTGTTTTTT
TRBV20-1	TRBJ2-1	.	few	CSATDYNEQFF	TGCAGTGCTACCGACTACAATGAGCAGTTCTTC
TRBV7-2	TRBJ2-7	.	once	CASSQAGQTEQYF	TGTGCCAGCAGCCAGGCGGGGCAGACTGAGCAGTACTTC
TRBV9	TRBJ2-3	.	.	CASSVGATDTQYF	TGTGCCAGCAGCGTAGGCGCCACAGATACGCAGTATTTT
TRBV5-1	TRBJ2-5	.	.	CASSLWGQGQETQYF	TGCGCCAGCAGCTTATGGGGGCAGGGCCAAGAGACCCAGTACTTC
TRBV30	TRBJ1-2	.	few	CAWRTRARGSDGYTF	TGTGCCTGGAGGACACGGGCCCGGGGCAGCGATGGCTACACCTTC
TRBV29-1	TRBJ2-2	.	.	CSVELWKDGELFF	TGCAGCGTTGAATTGTGGAAAGACGGGGAGCTGTTTTTT